One and the same sample provided the 9 T cell receptor beta chains below, sequenced in a study of CD8+ T cells in alopecia areata. Extraction and reverse transcription of RNA yielded cDNA as the sequencing template. Here immunoSEQ multiplex PCR was the method, and the copy in TCRdb shows in-frame clones only, minus some. Of over 80,000 clones in the sample, 44% were seen once. Regarding treatment: oral pan-JAK inhibitor, 5-10 mg twice daily. This material consisted of CD8+ T cells sorted from blood, taken at week 24, from a patient treated with tofacitinib. Every receptor here comes from a human donor with alopecia areata.

This clone has a handful of counts. The rearrangement links TRBV9 to TRBJ2-1, with TRBD2 matching 10 bases. This CDR3 comprises 17 residues. Germline trimming cut 3 bases from V and 7 bases from J; bases unmatched to any gene: 13. In germline, CDR1 is SGDLS, CDR2 YYNGEE. DNA of the CDR3: TGTGCCAGCAGCGCGAGGACTAGCGGACCCAAAGGGAATGAGCAGTTCTTC. Protein sequence: CASSARTSGPKGNEQFF.

CDR3 residues: CSVRDRERDTQYF. The CDR3 DNA reads TGCAGCGTTCGGGACAGGGAGCGGGACACGCAGTATTTT. The rearrangement joins TRBV29-1 to TRBJ2-3; 9 positions agree with TRBD1. Germline trimming cut 5 bases from V and 9 bases from J; bases unmatched to any gene: 9. The CDR3 contains 13 residues. CDR1 is SQVTM and CDR2 is ANQGSEA in the germline V gene.

This clone has more than one count but fewer than ten. This sequence joins TRBV7-9 and TRBJ2-7; D call uncertain. V was cut by 6 bases and J by 5 bases, with 14 bases left in between. The CDR3 sequence is 13 residues long. Germline lookup yields CDR1 SEHNR and CDR2 FQNEAQ (reference sequence). For the CDR3, the DNA is TGTGCCAGCAGTCCAAACCCCCACGACGAGCAGTACTTC. This sequence encodes CASSPNPHDEQYF.

This clone was detected a few times. The chain combines TRBV7-9 with TRBJ2-3; D unresolved. The germline V and J ends were trimmed by 3 bases and 1 base, with 5 bases remaining between them. The CDR3 loop spans 13 amino acids. Germline assignment: CDR1 SEHNR and CDR2 FQNEAQ (reference sequence). The CDR3 region is CASSFLGTDTQYF. The CDR3 DNA reads TGTGCCAGCAGCTTTTTAGGCACAGATACGCAGTATTTT.

On this clone: An end of the junction differs from the germline gene, which may be a read error. This chain uses TRBV2 with TRBJ1-4; D ambiguous. The CDR3 contains 12 residues. Germline assignment: CDR1 SNHLY and CDR2 FYNNEI. The CDR3 loop reads CASSAYVSTKLF. The DNA of the CDR3 is TGTGCCAGCAGTGCGTATGTCTCGACTAAGCTTTTT. The full variable domain, rest sourced from reference TRBV2 and TRBJ1-4, is EPEVTQTPSHQVTQMGQEVILRCVPISNHLYFYWYRQILGQKVEFLVSFYNNEISEKSEIFDDQFSVERPDGSNFTLKIRSTKLEDSAMYFCASSAYVSTKLFGSGTQLSVL.

This clone was observed a handful of times. This chain joins TRBV19 and TRBJ2-7, with 9 bases aligning to TRBD2. This CDR3 is 15 amino acids long. The junction had 10 bases not matched to a gene; V was cut back by 3 bases and J by 7 bases. The germline V gene has CDR1 LNHDA and CDR2 SQIVND (reference sequence). Written as DNA, the CDR3 is TGTGCCAGTAGTATTCAAGCGGGAGGCCCATGGGAGCAGTACTTC. Translation: CASSIQAGGPWEQYF.

V is TRBV7-2 and J is TRBJ2-7, with D hard to call. Trimming cost V 7 bases and J 0 bases, with 10 bases left between them. The CDR3 runs to 13 residues. Germline V gene data show CDR1 as SGHTA and CDR2 as FQGNSA. The CDR3: CASTLGVSYEQYF. The DNA for the CDR3 is TGTGCCAGCACCCTTGGTGTCTCCTACGAGCAGTACTTC.

This clone was picked up a small number of times. The chain uses TRBV27 and TRBJ2-5, with TRBD1 matching over 9 bases. J gave up 5 bases and V 4 bases, and 8 bases lay outside the gene matches. The CDR3 runs 15 residues. CDR1 MNHEY and CDR2 SMNVEV come from the germline V gene (reference sequence). The CDR3 is CASSYQRTGVETQYF. The DNA for the CDR3 is TGTGCCAGCAGTTACCAACGGACAGGGGTGGAGACCCAGTACTTC.

The chain employs TRBV27 and TRBJ2-1; 13 nucleotides align to TRBD2. J lost 7 bases, V lost 5 bases, and 8 bases had no gene match. This CDR3 comprises 16 residues. CDR1 is MNHEY, CDR2 SMNVEV, per germline (reference sequence). CDR3 residues: CASSPGTSGKRNEQFF. Written as DNA, the CDR3 is TGTGCCAGCAGTCCCGGGACTAGCGGGAAACGGAATGAGCAGTTCTTC.